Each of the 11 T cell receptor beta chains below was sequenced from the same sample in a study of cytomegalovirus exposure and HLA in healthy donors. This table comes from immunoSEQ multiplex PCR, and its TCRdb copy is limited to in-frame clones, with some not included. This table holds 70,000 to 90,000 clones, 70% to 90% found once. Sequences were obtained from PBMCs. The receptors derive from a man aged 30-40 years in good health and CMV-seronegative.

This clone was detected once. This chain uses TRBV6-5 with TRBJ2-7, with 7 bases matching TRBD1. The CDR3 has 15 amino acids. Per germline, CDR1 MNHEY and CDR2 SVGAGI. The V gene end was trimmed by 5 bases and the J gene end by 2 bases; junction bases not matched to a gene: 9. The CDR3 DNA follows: TGTGCCAGCAGTCCAACAGGGGTTGGGACCTACGAGCAGTACGTC. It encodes CASSPTGVGTYEQYV.

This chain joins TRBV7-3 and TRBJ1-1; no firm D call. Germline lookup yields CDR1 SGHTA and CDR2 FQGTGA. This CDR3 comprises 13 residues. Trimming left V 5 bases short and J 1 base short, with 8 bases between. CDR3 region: CASSPSGNTEAFF. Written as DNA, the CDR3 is TGTGCCAGCAGCCCTTCGGGGAACACTGAAGCTTTCTTT.

CDR3 loop: CASSPRDRRGDEQFF. The CDR3 DNA reads TGCGCCAGCAGCCCTCGGGACAGACGTGGGGATGAGCAGTTCTTC. V is TRBV4-3 and J is TRBJ2-1; 7 bases map to TRBD1. The germline V gene encodes CDR1 LGHNA and CDR2 YSLEER. Losses at the gene ends were 4 bases for V and 8 bases for J; bases not matched to a gene: 11. The CDR3 is 15 amino acids.

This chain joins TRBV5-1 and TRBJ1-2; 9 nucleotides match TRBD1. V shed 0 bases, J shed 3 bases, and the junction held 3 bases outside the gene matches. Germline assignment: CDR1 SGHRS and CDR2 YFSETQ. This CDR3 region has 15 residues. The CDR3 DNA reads TGCGCCAGCAGCTTGGCCAGGACAGGGGACTATGGCTACACCTTC. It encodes CASSLARTGDYGYTF.

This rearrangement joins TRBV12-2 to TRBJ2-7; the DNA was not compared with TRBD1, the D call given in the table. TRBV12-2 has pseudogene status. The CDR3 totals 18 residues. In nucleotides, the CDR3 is TGTGCAAGTCGCTCAACGGGGGAGCGTCAGGGACAGGACTACGAGCAGTACGTC. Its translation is CASRSTGERQGQDYEQYV.

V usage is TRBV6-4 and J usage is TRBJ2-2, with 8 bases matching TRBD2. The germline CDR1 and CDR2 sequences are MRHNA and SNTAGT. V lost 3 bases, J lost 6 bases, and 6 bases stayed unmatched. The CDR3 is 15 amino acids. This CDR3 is CASSEGSGMPGELFF. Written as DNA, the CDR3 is TGTGCCAGCAGTGAGGGTAGCGGGATGCCCGGGGAGCTGTTTTTT.

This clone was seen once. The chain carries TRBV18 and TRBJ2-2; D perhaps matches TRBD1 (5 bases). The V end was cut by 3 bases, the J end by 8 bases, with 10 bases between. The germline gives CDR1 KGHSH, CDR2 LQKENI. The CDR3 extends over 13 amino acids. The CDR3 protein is CASSPQGSGELFF. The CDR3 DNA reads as TGTGCCAGCTCACCTCAGGGCTCGGGGGAGCTGTTTTTT.

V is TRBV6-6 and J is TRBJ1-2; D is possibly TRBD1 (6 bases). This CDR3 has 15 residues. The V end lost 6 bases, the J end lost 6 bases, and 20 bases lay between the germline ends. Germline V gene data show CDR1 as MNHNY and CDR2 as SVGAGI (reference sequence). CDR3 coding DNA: TGTGCCAGCAGACCACAACAGGGTTTGTTTCATGGCTACACCTTC. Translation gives CASRPQQGLFHGYTF.

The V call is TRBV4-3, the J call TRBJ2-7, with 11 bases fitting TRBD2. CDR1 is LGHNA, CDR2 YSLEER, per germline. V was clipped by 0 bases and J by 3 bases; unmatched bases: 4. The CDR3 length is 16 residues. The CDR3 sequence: CASSQDLGTSGYEQYF. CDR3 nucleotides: TGCGCCAGCAGCCAAGATCTTGGGACTAGCGGCTACGAGCAGTACTTC.

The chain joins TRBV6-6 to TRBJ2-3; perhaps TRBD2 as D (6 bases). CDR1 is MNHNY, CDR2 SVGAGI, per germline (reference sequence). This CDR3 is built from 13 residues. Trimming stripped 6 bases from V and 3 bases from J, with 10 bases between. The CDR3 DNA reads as TGTGCCAGCAGGACCGGGGGTACAGATACGCAGTATTTT. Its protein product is CASRTGGTDTQYF.

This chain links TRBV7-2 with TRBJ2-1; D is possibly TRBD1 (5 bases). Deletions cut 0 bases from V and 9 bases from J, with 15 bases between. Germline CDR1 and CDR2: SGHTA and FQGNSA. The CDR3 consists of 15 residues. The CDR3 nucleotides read TGTGCCAGCAGCTTAGCACTGACAGTACCAGGTGAGCAGTTCTTC. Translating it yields CASSLALTVPGEQFF. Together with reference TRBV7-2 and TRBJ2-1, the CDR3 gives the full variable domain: GAGVSQSPSNKVTEKGKDVELRCDPISGHTALYWYRQSLGQGLEFLIYFQGNSAPDKSGLPSDRFSAERTGGSVSTLTIQRTQQEDSAVYLCASSLALTVPGEQFFGPGTRLTVL.